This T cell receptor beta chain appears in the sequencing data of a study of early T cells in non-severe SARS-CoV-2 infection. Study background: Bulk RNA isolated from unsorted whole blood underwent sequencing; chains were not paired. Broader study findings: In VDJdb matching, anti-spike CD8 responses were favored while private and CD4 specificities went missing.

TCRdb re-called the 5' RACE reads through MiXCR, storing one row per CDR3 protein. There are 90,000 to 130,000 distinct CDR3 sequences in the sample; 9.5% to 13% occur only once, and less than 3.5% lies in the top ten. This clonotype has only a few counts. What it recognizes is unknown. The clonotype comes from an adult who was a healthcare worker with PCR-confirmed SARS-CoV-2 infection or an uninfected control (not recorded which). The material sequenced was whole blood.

The CDR3 here is CASSQPNYSPLHF. The CDR3 region has the DNA TGTGCCAGCAGCCAACCTAATTATTCACCCCTCCACTTT. The chain recombines TRBV11-2 with TRBJ1-6, with D unresolved. The CDR3 totals 13 residues. Trimming shortened V by 5 bases and J by 8 bases, and 10 bases separated the two germline ends. The V gene's germline CDR1 is SGHAT and CDR2 FQNNGV.